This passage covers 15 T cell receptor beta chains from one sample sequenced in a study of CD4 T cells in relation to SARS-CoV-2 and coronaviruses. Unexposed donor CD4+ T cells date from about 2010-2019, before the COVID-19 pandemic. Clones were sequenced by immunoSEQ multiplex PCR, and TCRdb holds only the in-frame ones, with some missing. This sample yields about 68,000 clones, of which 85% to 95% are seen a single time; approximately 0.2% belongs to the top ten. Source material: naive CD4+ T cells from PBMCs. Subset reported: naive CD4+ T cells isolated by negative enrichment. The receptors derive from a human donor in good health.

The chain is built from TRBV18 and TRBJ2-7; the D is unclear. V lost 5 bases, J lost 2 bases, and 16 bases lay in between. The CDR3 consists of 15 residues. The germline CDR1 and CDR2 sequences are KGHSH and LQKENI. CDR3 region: CASSSGPSFPYEQYF. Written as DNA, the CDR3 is TGTGCCAGCTCAAGTGGACCCTCATTTCCCTACGAGCAGTACTTC. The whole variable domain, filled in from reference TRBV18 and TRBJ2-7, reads NAGVMQNPRHLVRRRGQEARLRCSPMKGHSHVYWYRQLPEEGLKFMVYLQKENIIDESGMPKERFSAEFPKEGPSILRIQQVVRGDSAAYFCASSSGPSFPYEQYFGPGTRLTVT.

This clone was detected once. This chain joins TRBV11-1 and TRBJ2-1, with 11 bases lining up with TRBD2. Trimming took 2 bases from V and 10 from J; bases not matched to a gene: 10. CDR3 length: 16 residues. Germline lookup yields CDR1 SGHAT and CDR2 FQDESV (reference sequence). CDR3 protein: CASSLQLAGDSSEQFF. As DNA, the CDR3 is TGTGCCAGCAGCTTACAACTAGCGGGAGACTCGTCCGAGCAGTTCTTC.

The CDR3 loop reads CASSPGTANQPQHF. As DNA, the CDR3 is TGCGCCAGCAGCCCCGGGACAGCTAATCAGCCCCAGCATTTT. The J gene is TRBJ1-5, the V gene TRBV5-1; 7 bases are shared with TRBD1. The length of the CDR3 is 14 residues. CDR1 is SGHRS and CDR2 is YFSETQ in the germline V gene. J gave up 4 bases and V 4 bases, and 5 bases lay outside the gene matches.

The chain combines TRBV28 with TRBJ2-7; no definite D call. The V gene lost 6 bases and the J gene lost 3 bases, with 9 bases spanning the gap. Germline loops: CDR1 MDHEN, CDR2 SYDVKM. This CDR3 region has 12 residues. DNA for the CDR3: TGTGCCAGCAGAGGAACAAACTACGAGCAGTACTTC. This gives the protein CASRGTNYEQYF.

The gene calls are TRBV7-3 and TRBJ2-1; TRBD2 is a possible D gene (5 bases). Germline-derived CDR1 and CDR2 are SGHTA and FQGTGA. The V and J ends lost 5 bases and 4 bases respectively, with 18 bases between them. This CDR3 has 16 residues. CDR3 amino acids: CASSSGLAPSYNEQFF. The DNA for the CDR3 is TGTGCCAGCAGCAGCGGCTTAGCCCCTTCATACAATGAGCAGTTCTTC. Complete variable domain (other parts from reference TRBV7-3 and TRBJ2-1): GAGVSQTPSNKVTEKGKYVELRCDPISGHTALYWYRQSLGQGPEFLIYFQGTGAADDSGLPNDRFFAVRPEGSVSTLKIQRTERGDSAVYLCASSSGLAPSYNEQFFGPGTRLTVL.

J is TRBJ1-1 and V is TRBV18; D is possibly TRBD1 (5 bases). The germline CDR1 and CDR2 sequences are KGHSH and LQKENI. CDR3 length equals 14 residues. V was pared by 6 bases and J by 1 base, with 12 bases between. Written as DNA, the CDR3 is TGTGCCAGCTCCCGAGGGGAGGGGAACACTGAAGCTTTCTTT. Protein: CASSRGEGNTEAFF.

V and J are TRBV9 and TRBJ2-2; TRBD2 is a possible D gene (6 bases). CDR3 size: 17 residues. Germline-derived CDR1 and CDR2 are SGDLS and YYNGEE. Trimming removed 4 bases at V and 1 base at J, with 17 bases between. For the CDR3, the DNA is TGTGCCAGCAGCCCGATCCCGGGACTGGAGAACACCGGGGAGCTGTTTTTT. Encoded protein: CASSPIPGLENTGELFF.

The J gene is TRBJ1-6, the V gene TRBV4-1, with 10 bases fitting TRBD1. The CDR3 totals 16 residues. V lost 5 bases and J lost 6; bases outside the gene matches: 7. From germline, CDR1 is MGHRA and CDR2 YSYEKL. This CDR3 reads CASSARQGAGNSPLHF. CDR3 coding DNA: TGCGCCAGCAGCGCGCGACAGGGGGCGGGTAATTCACCCCTCCACTTT.

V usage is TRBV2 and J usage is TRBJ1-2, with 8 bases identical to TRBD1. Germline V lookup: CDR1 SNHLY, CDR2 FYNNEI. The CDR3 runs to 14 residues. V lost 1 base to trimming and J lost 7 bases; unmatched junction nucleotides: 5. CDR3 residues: CASSEDQGAGGYTF. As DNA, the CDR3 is TGTGCCAGCAGTGAAGACCAGGGGGCAGGTGGCTACACCTTC.

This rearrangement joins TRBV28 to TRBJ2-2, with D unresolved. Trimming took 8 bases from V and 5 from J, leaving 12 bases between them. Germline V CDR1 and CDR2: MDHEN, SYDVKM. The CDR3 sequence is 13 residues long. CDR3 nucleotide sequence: TGTGCCAGCGCCCCGGTTCGGACCGGGGAGCTGTTTTTT. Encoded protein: CASAPVRTGELFF.

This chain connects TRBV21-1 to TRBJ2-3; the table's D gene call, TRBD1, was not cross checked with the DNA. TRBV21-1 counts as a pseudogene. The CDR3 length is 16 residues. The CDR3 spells CASSPPGQGGSDTQYF. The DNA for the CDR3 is TGTGCCAGCAGCCCGCCTGGACAGGGTGGGTCAGATACGCAGTATTTT.

The CDR3, as DNA: TGTGCCAGCAATCCTGCTGGGCCCCAAGAGACCCAGTACTTC. This gives the protein CASNPAGPQETQYF. The rearrangement joins TRBV27 to TRBJ2-5; D call uncertain. This CDR3 is 14 amino acids long. V was clipped by 7 bases and J by 1 base, with 13 bases between them. The germline V gene has CDR1 MNHEY and CDR2 SMNVEV (reference sequence).

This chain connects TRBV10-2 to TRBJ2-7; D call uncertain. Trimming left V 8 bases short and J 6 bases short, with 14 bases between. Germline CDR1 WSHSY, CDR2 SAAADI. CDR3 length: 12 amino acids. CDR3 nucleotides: TGCGCCAGCGCCGATAGATCCGGCGAGCAGTACTTC. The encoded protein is CASADRSGEQYF.

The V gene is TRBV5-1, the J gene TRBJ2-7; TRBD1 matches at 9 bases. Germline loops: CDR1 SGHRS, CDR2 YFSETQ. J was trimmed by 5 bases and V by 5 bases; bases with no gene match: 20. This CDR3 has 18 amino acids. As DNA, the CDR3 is TGCGCCAGCAGGATTGGGACAGGGATCACTTCACAGAGGAACGAGCAGTACTTC. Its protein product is CASRIGTGITSQRNEQYF.

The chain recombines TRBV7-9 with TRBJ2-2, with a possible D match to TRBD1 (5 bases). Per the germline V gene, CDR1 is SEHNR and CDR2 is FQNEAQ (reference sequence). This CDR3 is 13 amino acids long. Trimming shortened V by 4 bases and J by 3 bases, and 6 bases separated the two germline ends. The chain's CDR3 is CASSSTDTGELFF. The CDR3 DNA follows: TGTGCCAGCAGCTCGACAGACACCGGGGAGCTGTTTTTT.